Judged by abundance, the clone carrying this T cell receptor (beta chain) is medium-sized. Its antigen is undetermined. This sample was taken from a study of metastatic and nonmetastatic thyroid tumors. Findings of the study overall: Benign nodules were reported to have significantly lower TCR beta diversity than malignant thyroid tumors, in blood and tumor.

V lost 0 bases, J lost 2 bases, and 18 bases lay in between. Germline loops: CDR1 SGHRS, CDR2 YFSETQ. The CDR3 is made up of 19 amino acids. TCRdb used MiXCR to call clones anew from the PCR reads. The repertoire holds about 23,000 clones, 13% to 15% seen once, with more than 12% in the top ten. Not a single patient had been given any form of treatment at any point before undergoing thyroid surgery. The receptor was derived from a female donor with papillary thyroid cancer or a benign thyroid nodule (not recorded which). Some clones in this sample may be carry-over from other donors' samples. The chain uses TRBV5-1 and TRBJ2-6; D possibly matches TRBD1 or TRBD2 (5 bases each). Sequences were obtained from tumor tissue. CDR3 DNA sequence: TGCGCCAGCAGCTTGGTGTTTTCCAGGGAGCATACTGGGGCCAACGTCCTGACTTTC. Translation gives CASSLVFSREHTGANVLTF.